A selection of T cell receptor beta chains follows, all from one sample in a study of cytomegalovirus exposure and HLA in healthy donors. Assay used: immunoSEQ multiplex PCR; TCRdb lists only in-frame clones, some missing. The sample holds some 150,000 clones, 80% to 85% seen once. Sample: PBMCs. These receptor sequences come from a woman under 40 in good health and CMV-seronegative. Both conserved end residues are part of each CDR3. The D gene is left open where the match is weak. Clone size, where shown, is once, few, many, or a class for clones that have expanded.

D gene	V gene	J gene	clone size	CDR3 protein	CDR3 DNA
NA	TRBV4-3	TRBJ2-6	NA	CASSHETGSGANVLTF	TGCGCCAGCAGCCATGAAACAGGCTCTGGGGCCAACGTCCTGACTTTC
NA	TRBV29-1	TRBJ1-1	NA	CSVEGPFMNTEAFF	TGCAGCGTTGAGGGCCCGTTCATGAACACTGAAGCTTTCTTT
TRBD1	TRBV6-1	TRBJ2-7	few	CASSEMGQVSYEQYF	TGTGCCAGCAGTGAAATGGGACAGGTTTCCTACGAGCAGTACTTC
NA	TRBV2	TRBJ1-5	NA	CASRREAINQPQHF	TGTGCCAGCCGGCGCGAAGCGATCAATCAGCCCCAGCATTTT
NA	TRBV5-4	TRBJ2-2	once	CASSLVGGSGTGELFF	TGTGCCAGCAGCTTGGTTGGGGGGTCGGGCACCGGGGAGCTGTTTTTT
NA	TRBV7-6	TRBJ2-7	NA	CASSLGQLSYEQYF	TGTGCCAGCAGCTTAGGACAGCTCTCCTACGAGCAGTACTTC
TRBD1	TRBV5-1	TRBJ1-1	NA	CASSLRQGADTEAFF	TGCGCCAGCAGCTTACGACAGGGGGCGGACACTGAAGCTTTCTTT
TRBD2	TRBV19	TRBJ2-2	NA	CASRTFSIGRGTGELFF	TGTGCCAGTAGGACATTTTCAATAGGGAGGGGCACCGGGGAGCTGTTTTTT
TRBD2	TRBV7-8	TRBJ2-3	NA	CASSLSLLAGVTDTQYF	TGTGCCAGCAGCTTAAGCCTACTAGCGGGGGTCACAGATACGCAGTATTTT
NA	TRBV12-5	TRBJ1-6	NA	CASGLVHTADLSPLHF	TGTGCTAGTGGTTTGGTACACACAGCGGACCTTTCCCCCCTCCACTTT
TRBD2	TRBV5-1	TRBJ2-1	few	CASSLVSGGEQFF	TGCGCCAGCAGCTTGGTTTCGGGAGGTGAGCAGTTCTTC
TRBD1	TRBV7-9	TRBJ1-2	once	CASSSQGAGGYTF	TGTGCCAGCAGCTCACAGGGGGCAGGAGGCTACACCTTC
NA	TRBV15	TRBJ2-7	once	CATSRDWSGDYEQYF	TGTGCCACCAGCAGAGATTGGTCAGGGGACTACGAGCAGTACTTC
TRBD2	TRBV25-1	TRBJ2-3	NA	CASSDFRLAGGGDTQYF	TGTGCCAGCAGTGATTTTAGACTAGCGGGAGGAGGGGATACGCAGTATTTT
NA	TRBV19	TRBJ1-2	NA	CASSINRGPYGYTF	TGTGCCAGTAGTATAAATCGGGGTCCGTATGGCTACACCTTC
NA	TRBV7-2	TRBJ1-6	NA	CASSLLNRTPLHF	TGTGCCAGCAGCTTATTGAACAGGACGCCCCTCCACTTT